Each of the 14 T cell receptor beta chains below was sequenced from the same sample in a study of post-analysis software for immune sequencing data. Study-wide results and caveats: A few TRBV segments were significantly more frequent in patients than in controls. TRBV5-6, TRBV5-1 and TRBV20-1 were among these segments.

TCR beta libraries were prepared from cDNA with unique molecular identifiers. TCRdb analysed the PCR reads with MiXCR anew, one entry per CDR3 protein. The data contain 650,000 to 850,000 distinct CDR3 sequences, 53% of them singletons. Their antigens remain unidentified. The specimen was blood. Receptor source: a girl between 10 and 17 years old with multiple sclerosis.

J is TRBJ2-1 and V is TRBV27; 8 bases match TRBD2. CDR1 and CDR2 from the germline V gene are MNHEY and SMNVEV (reference sequence). The CDR3 loop spans 14 amino acids. J lost 10 bases, V lost 3 bases, and 8 bases had no gene match. In DNA form, the CDR3 reads TGTGCCAGCAGTTTCAACGGGGGGGCGACGGAGCAGTTCTTC. Protein: CASSFNGGATEQFF.

About this clonotype: A junction end diverges from the germline sequence, so it may reflect a read error. The chain combines TRBV5-1 with TRBJ2-7; 8 bases align to TRBD1. The CDR3 runs to 14 residues. The germline V gene has CDR1 SGHRS and CDR2 YFSETQ. CDR3 sequence (DNA): TGCGCCAGCAGCCCGGGACAGGTATCCTACGGGCAGTACTTC. Protein product: CASSPGQVSYGQYF.

This clonotype showed up just a few times. The chain carries TRBV29-1 and TRBJ1-1; TRBD1 might be the D (6 bases). The germline V gene has CDR1 SQVTM and CDR2 ANQGSEA. CDR3 length: 14 amino acids. V lost 5 bases to trimming and J lost 1 base, with 14 bases between them. The DNA for the CDR3 is TGCAGCGTTACCGCAGGGGTTCGGAACACTGAAGCTTTCTTT. This gives the protein CSVTAGVRNTEAFF.

The chain combines TRBV9 with TRBJ2-1, with TRBD2 matching over 7 bases. Per the germline V gene, CDR1 is SGDLS and CDR2 is YYNGEE. The trim removed 1 base at V and 9 bases at J, leaving 10 bases unmatched. The CDR3 length is 15 residues. CDR3 region: CASSVIDQGGTEQFF. CDR3 in DNA: TGTGCCAGCAGCGTAATCGATCAGGGAGGGACTGAGCAGTTCTTC.

This clonotype occurred a few times. This chain joins TRBV10-3 and TRBJ2-7; D call uncertain. The length of the CDR3 is 12 residues. The V end was cut by 2 bases, the J end by 3 bases, with 5 bases between. CDR1 and CDR2 (germline): ENHRY, SYGVKD. The CDR3 is CAISEHSYEQYF. CDR3 sequence (DNA): TGTGCCATCAGTGAGCACAGCTACGAGCAGTACTTC.

This chain uses TRBV20-1 with TRBJ2-1; D might be TRBD2 (7 bases). Germline CDR1 is DFQATT and CDR2 is SNEGSKA (reference sequence). V was trimmed by 1 base and J by 5 bases, leaving 18 bases between them. There are 16 residues in the CDR3. The DNA for the CDR3 is TGCAGTGCTAGAGCCCCGGGGGGCGGGACCCACAATGAGCAGTTCTTC. Translating gives CSARAPGGGTHNEQFF.

The chain joins TRBV20-1 to TRBJ2-4, with 9 bases aligning to TRBD1. The V gene end was trimmed by 3 bases and the J gene end by 1 base; junction bases not matched to a gene: 16. Germline V lookup: CDR1 DFQATT, CDR2 SNEGSKA (reference sequence). This CDR3 is 19 amino acids long. The CDR3 here is CSASLTGGDFQEAKNIQYF. The CDR3 DNA is TGCAGTGCTAGCCTAACAGGGGGCGATTTTCAGGAGGCCAAAAACATTCAGTACTTC.

The gene calls are TRBV20-1 and TRBJ2-1, with D hard to call. The CDR3 is 13 residues long. Trimming stripped 6 bases from V and 13 bases from J, with 22 bases between. Germline CDR1 DFQATT, CDR2 SNEGSKA (reference sequence). The CDR3 nucleotides read TGCAGTGCCCCTCTTCCCTTCGCTGCTTCCCAGTTCTTC. Amino acids: CSAPLPFAASQFF.

V gene TRBV5-5 combines with J gene TRBJ1-4; 8 bases align to TRBD1. The V gene's germline CDR1 is SGHKS and CDR2 YYEKEE (reference sequence). The CDR3 length is 14 residues. The V and J ends lost 4 bases and 4 bases, in that order; junction bases with no gene match: 3. The CDR3 DNA follows: TGTGCCAGCAGCCTGACAGGGGTTAATGAAAAACTGTTTTTT. This sequence encodes CASSLTGVNEKLFF.

This clonotype was seen a single time. CDR3 protein: CASSLALWTERELNEQFF. In DNA form, the CDR3 reads TGTGCCAGCAGCTTAGCGTTATGGACTGAGCGGGAGTTGAATGAGCAGTTCTTC. The chain carries TRBV7-8 and TRBJ2-1; 8 bases match TRBD2. V lost 0 bases and J lost 7; bases outside the gene matches: 14. CDR1 and CDR2 (germline): SGHVS, FQNEAQ. The CDR3 spans 18 residues.

Concerning this clonotype itself: The junction and the germline gene differ at one end; a read error may be behind it. This chain uses TRBV14 with TRBJ2-7, with no clear D. Germline CDR1 SGHDN, CDR2 FVKESK. The CDR3 runs 16 residues. CDR3 nucleotides: TGTGCCGGCAGCCCCAAGATATCCCCAGACAACCCGGGGCAGTACTTC. It codes for CAGSPKISPDNPGQYF.

The chain carries TRBV12-3 or TRBV12-4 and TRBJ2-7; 13 bases line up with TRBD2. The CDR3 is made up of 15 amino acids. After removal of 5 bases from V and 3 bases from J, the junction contained 4 bases not matched to a gene. The CDR3 sequence: CASSRTSGGRYEQYF. The CDR3 DNA reads as TGTGCCAGCAGTAGGACTAGCGGGGGCCGCTACGAGCAGTACTTC.

The rearrangement uses TRBV20-1 and TRBJ1-5; a possible D gene is TRBD1 (6 bases). Trimming stripped 0 bases from V and 3 bases from J, with 15 bases between. The CDR3 extends over 16 amino acids. Germline V lookup: CDR1 DFQATT, CDR2 SNEGSKA (reference sequence). The CDR3 bases are TGCAGTGCTAGAGATTATTTGGCAGGGGACAATCAGCCCCAGCATTTT. Protein sequence: CSARDYLAGDNQPQHF.

This sequence joins TRBV20-1 and TRBJ2-7; 9 bases are a match to TRBD2. The CDR3 contains 16 residues. V shed 4 bases, J shed 2 bases, and the junction held 12 bases outside the gene matches. The germline CDR1 and CDR2 sequences are DFQATT and SNEGSKA (reference sequence). CDR3 protein: CSATGLASPLTYEQYF. CDR3 coding DNA: TGCAGTGCTACTGGACTAGCGAGCCCGCTAACCTACGAGCAGTACTTC.